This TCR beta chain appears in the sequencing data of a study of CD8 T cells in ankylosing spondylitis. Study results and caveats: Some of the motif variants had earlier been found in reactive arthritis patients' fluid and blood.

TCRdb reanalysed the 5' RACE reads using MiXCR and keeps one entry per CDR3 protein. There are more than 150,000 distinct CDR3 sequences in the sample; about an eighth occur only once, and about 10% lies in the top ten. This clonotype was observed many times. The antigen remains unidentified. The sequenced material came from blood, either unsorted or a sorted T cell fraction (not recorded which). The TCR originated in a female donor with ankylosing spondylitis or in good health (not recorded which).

Here the CDR3 DNA reads TGTGCCTGGAGCTCATGGGGGGGTCAGAACACTGAAGCTTTCTTT. This codes for CAWSSWGGQNTEAFF. The chain recombines TRBV30 with TRBJ1-1; weak D call: TRBD1 (5 bases). The length of the CDR3 is 15 residues. Germline V lookup: CDR1 GTSNPN, CDR2 SVGIG (reference sequence). The V gene lost 3 bases and the J gene lost 1 base, with 15 bases spanning the gap.